The 22 T cell receptor beta chains given below trace back to one sample, sequenced in a study of PD-1 blockade in classical Hodgkin lymphoma. TCRdb's table, derived via immunoSEQ multiplex PCR, lists solely in-frame clones and lacks some. The sample consists of about 110,000 clones, roughly 87% of them appearing once. Brentuximab vedotin exposure varied among the patients, all of whom had relapsed after autologous stem cell transplantation. This specimen was peripheral blood mononuclear cells (PBMCs), taken before the second cycle of nivolumab. These TCRs come from a human donor with classical Hodgkin lymphoma.

The chain has TRBV11-2 and TRBJ1-2; 10 positions agree with TRBD1. V dropped 5 bases and J dropped 4; count of bases not matched to a gene: 10. Germline V gives CDR1 SGHAT, CDR2 FQNNGV. CDR3 length: 16 amino acids. CDR3 loop: CASSERDRGLAYGYTF. In DNA form, the CDR3 reads TGTGCCAGCAGCGAGAGGGACAGGGGACTCGCCTATGGCTACACCTTC.

The V and J genes are TRBV6-5 and TRBJ2-7; D perhaps matches TRBD2 (5 bases). The V gene's germline CDR1 is MNHEY and CDR2 SVGAGI. Trimming left V 1 base short and J 5 bases short, with 15 bases between. The CDR3 has 15 residues. The CDR3 protein is CASSYYPSFTNEQYF. The CDR3 region has the DNA TGTGCCAGCAGTTACTACCCTAGCTTTACCAACGAGCAGTACTTC.

The chain uses TRBV21-1 and TRBJ1-1; TRBD1, the D gene given by the table, was not confirmed from the DNA. TRBV21-1 is a listed pseudogene. This CDR3 comprises 14 residues. CDR3 protein: CASSCAGASTEAFF. In DNA form, the CDR3 reads TGTGCCAGCAGTTGCGCAGGGGCGAGCACTGAAGCTTTCTTT.

V is TRBV6-5 and J is TRBJ2-3; D may be TRBD1 (6 bases). Trimming shortened V by 5 bases and J by 6 bases, and 15 bases separated the two germline ends. CDR1 and CDR2 (germline): MNHEY, SVGAGI. This CDR3 contains 14 residues. In nucleotides, the CDR3 is TGTGCCAGCAGTACAGAACTAAGGGGGGATACGCAGTATTTT. Translation gives CASSTELRGDTQYF.

The chain combines TRBV19 with TRBJ1-1; D is unresolved. The CDR3 loop spans 17 amino acids. V shed 4 bases and J shed 1 base, with 19 bases lying between them. Germline-derived CDR1 and CDR2 are LNHDA and SQIVND (reference sequence). CDR3 sequence reads: CASSTPDFYSGNTEAFF. In DNA form, the CDR3 reads TGTGCCAGTAGTACTCCGGACTTCTACAGTGGGAACACTGAAGCTTTCTTT.

The CDR3 DNA is TGTGCCAGCAGCCGACAGGGGGCTTTGGAGCAGTTCTTC. Its translation: CASSRQGALEQFF. The V call is TRBV13, the J call TRBJ2-1; 10 bases are shared with TRBD1. This CDR3 has 13 amino acids. J was trimmed by 10 bases and V by 5 bases; bases with no gene match: 5. Per germline, CDR1 PRHDT and CDR2 FYEKMQ (reference sequence). Combining the CDR3 with reference TRBV13 and TRBJ2-1 gives the whole variable domain AAGVIQSPRHLIKEKRETATLKCYPIPRHDTVYWYQQGPGQDPQFLISFYEKMQSDKGSIPDRFSAQQFSDYHSELNMSSLELGDSALYFCASSRQGALEQFFGPGTRLTVL.

This clone was recorded only once. The chain has TRBV4-1 and TRBJ1-4; D is uncertain. V was pared by 2 bases and J by 4 bases, with 11 bases between. The germline V gene encodes CDR1 MGHRA and CDR2 YSYEKL. This CDR3 spans 15 amino acids. The CDR3 DNA sequence: TGCGCCAGCAGCCAAACATCAGGCTTTAATGAAAAACTGTTTTTT. It is translated as CASSQTSGFNEKLFF.

V is TRBV28 and J is TRBJ2-5; 7 positions agree with TRBD2. The CDR3 runs 15 residues. Per the germline V gene, CDR1 is MDHEN and CDR2 is SYDVKM. The V gene end was trimmed by 0 bases and the J gene end by 3 bases; junction bases not matched to a gene: 4. CDR3 sequence: CASSLWREREETQYF. The DNA for the CDR3 is TGTGCCAGCAGTTTATGGCGGGAGAGGGAAGAGACCCAGTACTTC.

The chain recombines TRBV27 with TRBJ2-1; tentative D call: TRBD1 (5 bases). Germline-derived CDR1 and CDR2 are MNHEY and SMNVEV (reference sequence). Deletions cut 3 bases from V and 2 bases from J, with 14 bases between. The CDR3 loop spans 16 amino acids. CDR3 nucleotide sequence: TGTGCCAGCAGTTTGGGTTTACAGGTCGCCTACAATGAGCAGTTCTTC. It codes for CASSLGLQVAYNEQFF.

This clone has just one count. The chain links TRBV7-9 to TRBJ2-3, with TRBD2 matching 9 bases. This CDR3 comprises 16 residues. Per the germline V gene, CDR1 is SEHNR and CDR2 is FQNEAQ (reference sequence). V was clipped by 2 bases and J by 7 bases; unmatched bases: 10. The CDR3: CASSLSAGGAHNTQYF. CDR3 coding DNA: TGTGCCAGCAGCTTATCAGCGGGGGGAGCACATAATACGCAGTATTTT.

V is TRBV6-5 and J is TRBJ2-1, with a possible D match to TRBD2 (5 bases). CDR1 is MNHEY and CDR2 is SVGAGI in the germline V gene. This CDR3 contains 13 residues. The V end lost 3 bases, the J end lost 6 bases, and 9 bases lay between the germline ends. In DNA, the CDR3 is TGTGCCAGCAGTTATGAGGCGGGCAATGAGCAGTTCTTC. This gives the protein CASSYEAGNEQFF.

This chain joins TRBV2 and TRBJ2-7, with 9 positions matching TRBD2. Germline trimming cut 7 bases from V and 6 bases from J; bases unmatched to any gene: 10. From germline, CDR1 is SNHLY and CDR2 FYNNEI. This CDR3 is built from 14 residues. The CDR3 reads CASKRREGRSEQYF. The CDR3 nucleotides read TGTGCCAGCAAGAGGCGGGAGGGCCGGAGCGAGCAGTACTTC. The complete variable domain, with remaining parts taken from reference TRBV2 and TRBJ2-7, reads EPEVTQTPSHQVTQMGQEVILRCVPISNHLYFYWYRQILGQKVEFLVSFYNNEISEKSEIFDDQFSVERPDGSNFTLKIRSTKLEDSAMYFCASKRREGRSEQYFGPGTRLTVT.

The chain couples TRBV6-5 to TRBJ2-1, with a tentative D call TRBD2 (5 bases). CDR1 MNHEY and CDR2 SVGAGI come from the germline V gene. Trimming pared 4 bases from V and 8 bases from J, leaving 9 bases between. The CDR3 runs to 12 residues. The CDR3 here is CASSSGMDEQFF. The CDR3 region has the DNA TGTGCCAGCAGTTCCGGGATGGATGAGCAGTTCTTC.

CDR3 DNA sequence: TGTGCCAGCAGCGTCGCGTGGACAGATACGCAGTATTTT. Translated: CASSVAWTDTQYF. The genes are TRBV7-2 and TRBJ2-3; D call uncertain. Germline CDR1 and CDR2: SGHTA and FQGNSA. Deletions cut 5 bases from V and 3 bases from J, with 9 bases between. The CDR3 is 13 amino acids.

The chain employs TRBV5-8 and TRBJ2-5, with a possible D match to TRBD2 (5 bases). Trimming took 5 bases from V and 7 from J, leaving 15 bases between them. Looked up from germline, CDR1 is SGHTS and CDR2 is YDEGEE. The CDR3 is 13 amino acids. In DNA form, the CDR3 reads TGTGCCAGCAGTCCGCGGGTGGGATGGACCCAGTACTTC. Its protein is CASSPRVGWTQYF.

V and J are TRBV5-6 and TRBJ1-5, with 7 bases lining up with TRBD1. CDR3 length: 16 amino acids. Per the germline V gene, CDR1 is SGHDT and CDR2 is YYEEEE. The trim removed 1 base at V and 5 bases at J, leaving 9 bases unmatched. The CDR3 DNA reads TGTGCCAGCAGCTTGTGGCGACAGGGAGTCGATCAGCCCCAGCATTTT. It translates to CASSLWRQGVDQPQHF.

The chain is built from TRBV5-6 and TRBJ1-2; D uncertain. The CDR3 has 14 residues. Per germline, CDR1 SGHDT and CDR2 YYEEEE. V gave up 1 base and J gave up 3 bases, with 10 bases separating them. The CDR3 spells CASSLRGYYYGYTF. The CDR3 nucleotides are TGTGCCAGCAGCTTGCGAGGCTATTACTATGGCTACACCTTC.

The chain has TRBV14 and TRBJ2-1; 10 positions agree with TRBD2. With 3 bases clipped from V and 3 bases from J, the junction kept 8 bases outside the gene matches. The CDR3 has 17 amino acids. Germline CDR1 reads SGHDN; CDR2 reads FVKESK. CDR3 sequence (DNA): TGTGCCAGCAGCCACCTTCCGACTAGCGGGCACTACAATGAGCAGTTCTTC. Its translation: CASSHLPTSGHYNEQFF.

The V call is TRBV7-9, the J call TRBJ1-2; 12 bases fit TRBD1. Germline V gives CDR1 SEHNR, CDR2 FQNEAQ (reference sequence). The CDR3 loop spans 16 amino acids. The V and J ends lost 5 bases and 8 bases, in that order; junction bases with no gene match: 12. The CDR3 loop reads CASSIITGQGARGYTF. CDR3 in DNA: TGTGCCAGCAGCATCATTACGGGACAGGGGGCGAGGGGCTACACCTTC.

The V and J genes are TRBV5-4 and TRBJ2-7; D not resolved. The CDR3 length is 11 residues. The germline V gene encodes CDR1 SGHNT and CDR2 YYREEE (reference sequence). V lost 4 bases, J lost 2 bases, and 4 bases lay in between. The CDR3 is CASSDAYEQYF. The CDR3 DNA sequence: TGTGCCAGCAGCGACGCCTACGAGCAGTACTTC.

The chain combines TRBV6-1 with TRBJ2-7; D unclear. Germline V CDR1 and CDR2: MNHNS, SASEGT. This CDR3 contains 15 residues. Trimming took 4 bases from V and 2 from J, leaving 15 bases between them. CDR3 sequence (DNA): TGTGCCAGCAGTGGGCCGGACGCGGTGACCTACGAGCAGTACTTC. Protein product: CASSGPDAVTYEQYF.

There are a few counts of this clone. The chain recombines TRBV5-5 with TRBJ2-1, with unresolved D. Trimming cost V 7 bases and J 10 bases, with 15 bases left between them. The CDR3 runs 12 residues. Germline loops: CDR1 SGHKS, CDR2 YYEKEE (reference sequence). The CDR3 spells CASLPSSYEQFF. CDR3 sequence (DNA): TGTGCCAGCCTCCCATCCAGCTACGAGCAGTTCTTC.